Below are 6 T cell receptor beta chains sequenced from a single sample in a study of blood T cell repertoires in COVID-19. Assay: immunoSEQ multiplex PCR; the TCRdb copy retains only in-frame clones and omits some. There are 150,000 or so clones in the sample; around 91% occur only once, and around 14% lies in the top ten. The material sequenced was peripheral blood. The receptors were sampled from a woman between 40 and 55 years old with acute or convalescent COVID-19.

This sequence joins TRBV5-1 and TRBJ1-1; no firm D call. The germline CDR1 and CDR2 sequences are SGHRS and YFSETQ. V was clipped by 3 bases and J by 4 bases, with 10 bases between them. The CDR3 loop spans 13 amino acids. CDR3 region: CASSSERRTEAFF. The CDR3 bases are TGCGCCAGCAGCTCCGAGAGGCGCACTGAAGCTTTCTTT.

The CDR3 nucleotides read TGTGCCAGCAGTCCCGGGACTAGCGGACCGGAGAGCTCCTACAATGAGCAGTTCTTC. This sequence encodes CASSPGTSGPESSYNEQFF. The chain employs TRBV6-6 and TRBJ2-1, with TRBD2 matching over 11 bases. J was trimmed by 0 bases and V by 5 bases; bases with no gene match: 12. The CDR3 totals 19 residues. Germline-derived CDR1 and CDR2 are MNHNY and SVGAGI (reference sequence).

CDR3 in DNA: TGCGCCAGCAGACCTACTAGCGGGGGGGCCGACTTAAAGTATGGGAGAGGTCAGCAGTACTTC. Translation gives CASRPTSGGADLKYGRGQQYF. The chain employs TRBV5-1 and TRBJ2-7; TRBD2 matches at 13 bases. CDR1 and CDR2 (germline): SGHRS, YFSETQ. The V gene end was trimmed by 5 bases and the J gene end by 8 bases; junction bases not matched to a gene: 28. This CDR3 is 21 amino acids long.

This sequence joins TRBV3-1 (or the pseudogene TRBV3-2) and TRBJ1-1; D not resolved. CDR1 and CDR2 (germline): LGHDT, YNNKEL (reference sequence). The V end lost 1 base, the J end lost 3 bases, and 9 bases lay between the germline ends. The CDR3 consists of 14 residues. The CDR3: CASSQGNRYTEAFF. As DNA, the CDR3 is TGTGCCAGCAGCCAAGGTAACCGGTACACTGAAGCTTTCTTT.

The chain uses TRBV9 and TRBJ2-3; possibly TRBD2 for D (5 bases). The CDR3 is 15 residues long. Germline CDR1 is SGDLS and CDR2 is YYNGEE. The V end lost 4 bases, the J end lost 0 bases, and 12 bases lay between the germline ends. The chain's CDR3 is CASSPIRGSTDTQYF. CDR3 in DNA: TGTGCCAGCAGCCCTATACGGGGTAGCACAGATACGCAGTATTTT.

The chain couples TRBV9 to TRBJ1-1; D not resolved. The CDR3 totals 14 residues. CDR1 is SGDLS, CDR2 YYNGEE, per germline. V was cut by 3 bases and J by 5 bases, with 14 bases left in between. CDR3 amino acids: CASSGTGKGTEAFF. The CDR3 nucleotides are TGTGCCAGCAGCGGGACCGGGAAAGGGACTGAAGCTTTCTTT.